This T cell receptor beta chain was sequenced for a study of radiotherapy plus CTLA-4 blockade in lung cancer. The wider study: Objective responses emerged in about 20% of patients, and 30% to 40% attained disease control. Study findings and constraints: TCR clones originating in tumors grew in number in blood after radiotherapy plus ipilimumab. Early shifts in blood T cell clones, with interferon-beta, reportedly predicted response best.

Measured with immunoSEQ multiplex PCR; TCRdb has only the in-frame clones, and not every one. The repertoire has fewer than 100,000 clones, around 80% of them found once; the top ten carry about 0.79%. The CDR3 is 16 residues long. CDR1 is MDHEN and CDR2 is SYDVKM in the germline V gene. The V and J ends lost 7 bases and 0 bases, in that order; junction bases with no gene match: 4. Of note for this clone: Its antigen is undetermined.

Sample: peripheral blood, taken from a patient treated with radiotherapy plus ipilimumab. The chain links TRBV28 to TRBJ1-4, with 11 bases matching TRBD1. The receptor was derived from a human donor with non-small cell lung cancer who had stable disease on radiotherapy plus ipilimumab. In nucleotides, the CDR3 is TGTGCCAGCAACGGGGACAGGGGGGCAACTAATGAAAAACTGTTTTTT. Its protein is CASNGDRGATNEKLFF.